The rows below give T cell receptor beta chains drawn from one sample of a study of OX40 agonist ivuxolimab in advanced cancers. Libraries were prepared by immunoSEQ multiplex PCR; TCRdb keeps only in-frame clonotypes and omits some of them. Altogether about 71,000 clones are present, roughly nine tenths being singletons, with the ten largest covering 13% to 15%. Here the sequenced sample was CD4+ or CD8+ T cells sorted from blood, taken in a trial of the OX40 agonist ivuxolimab. The receptors derive from an adult with an advanced solid tumor such as melanoma, head and neck, liver or kidney cancer. CDR3s include the opening cysteine and the closing phenylalanine or tryptophan. Each record gives: D gene, clone size, J gene, V gene, CDR3 length, CDR3 protein. A D gene is named only where the DNA matches it firmly. Clone size is shown for a subset of rows, as once, few, many or a class of expanded clone.

>TRBD2|once|TRBJ2-7|TRBV11-2|14
CASSLVPAGNEQYF
>TRBD2|once|TRBJ2-1|TRBV4-2|16
CASSQGSLAEHNEQFF
>-|once|TRBJ2-1|TRBV11-2|17
CASSYIDGSRKGNEQFF
>-|-|TRBJ2-2|TRBV21-1|19
CACSRRETRQGKYTGELFF
>-|-|TRBJ2-1|TRBV7-9|15
CASSTPGGVYNEQFF
>-|-|TRBJ2-3|TRBV28|11
CASSLGDTQYF
>TRBD2|once|TRBJ2-7|TRBV27|16
CASSWTSGRARYEQYF
>-|-|TRBJ2-7|TRBV6-5|14
CASSYSPESGEQYF
>-|-|TRBJ2-1|TRBV27|14
CASSLVSSYNEQFF
>-|once|TRBJ1-5|TRBV11-2|13
CASKGEGNQPQHF
>-|-|TRBJ1-5|TRBV11-2|17
CASSLVFSRVRDQPQHF
>TRBD2|-|TRBJ2-1|TRBV4-1|17
CASSPGTSGSSYDEQFF
>TRBD1|once|TRBJ2-7|TRBV7-2|13
CASSTGPRGEQYF
>-|-|TRBJ1-2|TRBV7-9|16
CASSPLLVIPNYGYTF
>-|-|TRBJ2-5|TRBV13|16
CASSLRAYGSGETQYF
>TRBD1|-|TRBJ2-3|TRBV4-1|14
CASSQVQGVDTQYF
>-|-|TRBJ2-7|TRBV9|14
CASRQVHLSYEQYF
>-|-|TRBJ1-3|TRBV10-2|15
CASSVSTREGNTIYF
>-|-|TRBJ2-2|TRBV7-9|15
CASSLIAGNTGELFF
>TRBD2|-|TRBJ2-5|TRBV7-8|15
CASSPDEREQETQYF
>-|-|TRBJ1-1|TRBV4-2|15
CASSQDPGGATEAFF
>-|-|TRBJ2-6|TRBV6-6|14
CASSYLGGANVLTF
>-|once|TRBJ1-4|TRBV19|15
CASSTPGLRQEKLFF
>-|-|TRBJ1-1|TRBV4-1|19
CASSQGRGQGHFLRTEAFF
>TRBD2|-|TRBJ2-7|TRBV4-2|15
CASSQDLAGGYEQYF
>-|few|TRBJ1-2|TRBV4-2|16
CASSQEGTASNYGYTF
>TRBD1|-|TRBJ1-1|TRBV7-3|14
CASSPGQGYTEAFF
>-|-|TRBJ1-3|TRBV4-3|16
CASSQEGEGTGNTIYF
>-|-|TRBJ2-2|TRBV9|13
CASSPDDTGELFF
>-|-|TRBJ1-5|TRBV27|14
CASSLSGGNQPQHF
>TRBD2|-|TRBJ2-1|TRBV5-4|16
CASSHLAGGPYNEQFF
>-|-|TRBJ2-2|TRBV27|15
CASYSQGRRTGELFF
>-|few|TRBJ1-5|TRBV30|13
CACGGEGNQPQHF
>TRBD1|-|TRBJ1-5|TRBV30|14
CAWTSGGGNQPQHF
>TRBD2|-|TRBJ2-1|TRBV6-5|15
CANIPLAGVRYEQFF
>-|-|TRBJ1-5|TRBV4-2|13
CASSQDNNQPQHF
>-|-|TRBJ2-2|TRBV10-3|13
CATGTSNTGELFF
>-|-|TRBJ2-7|TRBV5-1|14
CASSQSTAPYEQYF
>TRBD1|-|TRBJ1-4|TRBV4-2|15
CASSLDRDRSEKLFF
>-|-|TRBJ1-4|TRBV7-8|14
CASSLALHESKLFF
>-|few|TRBJ1-1|TRBV5-1|12
CASSFTAAEAFF
>-|-|TRBJ2-5|TRBV15|13
CATSKGVDETQYF
>-|-|TRBJ1-5|TRBV19|15
CASSIQALTNQPQHF
>-|-|TRBJ1-1|TRBV6-6|15
CASSYSFSGNTEAFF
>-|-|TRBJ1-1|TRBV4-1|14
CASSQRRGGTEAFF
>TRBD1|-|TRBJ2-1|TRBV7-3|15
CASSPRQGLRDEQFF
>-|-|TRBJ2-7|TRBV4-3|14
CASSPRDNSYEQYF
>TRBD1|-|TRBJ2-2|TRBV13|14
CASSNTGDTGELFF
>-|once|TRBJ2-7|TRBV7-3|12
CASSLNRGEQYF
>TRBD1|-|TRBJ1-1|TRBV9|15
CASSPQQGVSTEAFF
>-|-|TRBJ2-7|TRBV5-1|12
CASSLGGVEQYF
>-|-|TRBJ2-5|TRBV27|13
CASSPPGQETQYF
>TRBD2|-|TRBJ2-2|TRBV5-6|15
CASSHGLARTGELFF
>TRBD2|-|TRBJ2-3|TRBV7-2|18
CASSARLAGGPSTDTQYF
>-|-|TRBJ1-4|TRBV7-8|15
CASSPGVAANEKLFF
>TRBD1|-|TRBJ2-7|TRBV11-3|15
CASSLAGDRSYEQYF
>-|-|TRBJ2-3|TRBV7-9|16
CASSLGVMVATDTQYF
>TRBD2|-|TRBJ2-7|TRBV5-4|13
CASSFGTSGVEYF